This TCR beta chain was obtained from a study of blood T cells in healthy people across ages. The sample holds a few counts of this clonotype. A second PCR, run for roughly 7 to 11 cycles, used a sample-barcoded 5' primer plus a J-beta primer mix. Each cDNA molecule, via a template-switch adaptor with 12 random nucleotides, was tagged. Each of the samples gave a minimum of 2.5 million paired-end reads that contained CDR3. TCRdb reprocessed the 5' RACE reads via MiXCR and lists one record per CDR3 protein. The table records about 780,000 distinct CDR3 sequences, more than 25% of them present only once. The CDR3 contains 14 residues. The ends were cut back, 5 bases at V and 6 bases at J, with 13 bases in the middle. CDR1 and CDR2 from the germline V gene are MNHNY and SVGAGI (reference sequence). This sample also appeared in a second study, on T cells of mothers and their children. That report notes: Slightly higher overlap, not significant, was seen in related mother-child pairs than in unrelated pairs.

The chain combines TRBV6-6 with TRBJ2-2; no clear D gene. This receptor was obtained from a boy aged 5-17 years in good health. The sample taken for sequencing was blood. DNA of the CDR3: TGTGCCAGCAGTCCGGACGGATCATCCGGGGAGCTGTTTTTT. This sequence encodes CASSPDGSSGELFF.